The clone carrying this T cell receptor (beta chain) was detected a few times. Its target is not known. From the 5' RACE reads, TCRdb called clonotypes with MiXCR, one entry per CDR3 protein. The data show about 400,000 distinct CDR3 sequences, with approximately 20% seen just once and roughly a sixth held by the top ten. The sample comes from a study of CD8 T cells in ankylosing spondylitis. Study findings and constraints: One TCR beta motif, made up of seven to nine highly homologous variants, appeared characteristic of ankylosing spondylitis blood. Clones that were linked to disease were CD8+ and were relatively rare in peripheral blood. Matched synovial fluid from ankylosing spondylitis patients was reported to be enriched for disease-linked clones. Previously reported in reactive arthritis synovial fluid and blood were some of the motif variants.

Germline-derived CDR1 and CDR2 are SGHTA and FQGTGA. The trim removed 3 bases at V and 9 bases at J, leaving 13 bases unmatched. CDR3 length: 16 amino acids. The chain joins TRBV7-3 to TRBJ2-1; 8 nucleotides agree with TRBD2. The sequenced sample consisted of blood, either unsorted or a sorted T cell fraction (not recorded which). This receptor was obtained from a male donor with ankylosing spondylitis. CDR3 nucleotides: TGTGCCAGCAGCTTGGGGCGGGAGGTGGGGGTAGGTGAGCAGTTCTTC. Translated, it gives CASSLGREVGVGEQFF.